This T cell receptor (beta chain) was found in a study of T-cell memory formation after mild COVID-19. Study-wide results and caveats: Detection of some responders pre-infection suggested pre-existing cross-reactive memory T cells participated. Most CD4+ clones that shrank were in CM and EM, while CD8+ ones turned up in EMRA.

This clonotype appeared a few times. Its antigen remains unidentified. TCRdb recomputed calls from the 5' RACE reads with MiXCR, one row per CDR3 protein. Seen here are fewer than 600,000 distinct CDR3 sequences, roughly a fifth observed once, and the top ten hold around 7.7%. J lost 4 bases, V lost 1 base, and 8 bases had no gene match. The CDR3 consists of 16 residues. This chain uses TRBV12-3 or TRBV12-4 with TRBJ1-2, with 8 bases identical to TRBD1. The origin of this receptor is an adult woman who had mild COVID-19 (a few samples of this study predate the infection). Cell type and time point are not known. Sample: PBMCs or a T cell subset sorted from them (not recorded which). CDR3 residues: CASSLVVTGGTYGYTF. In nucleotides, the CDR3 is TGTGCCAGCAGTTTAGTCGTTACAGGGGGTACCTATGGCTACACCTTC.